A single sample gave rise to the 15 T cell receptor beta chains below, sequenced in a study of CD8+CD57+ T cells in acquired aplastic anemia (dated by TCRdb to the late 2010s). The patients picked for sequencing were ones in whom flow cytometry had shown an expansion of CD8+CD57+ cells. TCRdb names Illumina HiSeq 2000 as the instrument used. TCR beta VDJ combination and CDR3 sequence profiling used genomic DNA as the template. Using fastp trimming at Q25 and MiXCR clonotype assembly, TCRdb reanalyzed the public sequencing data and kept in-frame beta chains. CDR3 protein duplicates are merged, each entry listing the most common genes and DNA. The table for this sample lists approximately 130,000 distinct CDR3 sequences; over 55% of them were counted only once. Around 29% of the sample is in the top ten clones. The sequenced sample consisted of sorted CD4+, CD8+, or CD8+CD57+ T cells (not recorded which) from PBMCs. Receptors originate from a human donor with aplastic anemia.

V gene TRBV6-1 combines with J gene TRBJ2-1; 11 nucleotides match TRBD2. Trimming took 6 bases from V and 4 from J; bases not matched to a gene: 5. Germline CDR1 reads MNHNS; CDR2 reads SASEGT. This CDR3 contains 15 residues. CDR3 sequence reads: CASSNGTSGYNEQFF. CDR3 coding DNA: TGTGCCAGCAGCAACGGGACTAGCGGATACAATGAGCAGTTCTTC.

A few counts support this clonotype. This CDR3 is CSASSNLVGDEQFF. The CDR3 nucleotides are TGCAGTGCCAGTAGTAATCTCGTAGGGGATGAGCAGTTCTTC. The chain has TRBV20-1 and TRBJ2-1; the D gene is possibly TRBD1 (5 bases). The germline gives CDR1 DFQATT, CDR2 SNEGSKA (reference sequence). Trimming pared 6 bases from V and 8 bases from J, leaving 20 bases between. The CDR3 is 14 residues long.

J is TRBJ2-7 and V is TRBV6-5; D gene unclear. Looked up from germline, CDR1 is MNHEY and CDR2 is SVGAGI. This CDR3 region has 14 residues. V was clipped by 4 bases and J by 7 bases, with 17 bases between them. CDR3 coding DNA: TGTGCCAGCAGTTTAAATCGGGCCGCTCGTGAGCAGTACTTC. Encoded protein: CASSLNRAAREQYF.

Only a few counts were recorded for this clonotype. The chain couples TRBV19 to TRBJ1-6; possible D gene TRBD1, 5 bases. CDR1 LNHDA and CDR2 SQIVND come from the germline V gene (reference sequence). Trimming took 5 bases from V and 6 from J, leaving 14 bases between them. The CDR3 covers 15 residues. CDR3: CASSGWGSGNSPLHF. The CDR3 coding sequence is TGTGCCAGTAGTGGATGGGGCTCGGGTAATTCACCCCTCCACTTT.

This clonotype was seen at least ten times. The CDR3 nucleotides are TGTGCCCGAGGCGAGGATAGCACAGATACGCAGTATTTT. This encodes CARGEDSTDTQYF. The rearrangement uses TRBV6-1 and TRBJ2-3; D is unresolved. The V end lost 11 bases, the J end lost 0 bases, and 12 bases lay between the germline ends. Germline CDR1 and CDR2: MNHNS and SASEGT. This CDR3 contains 13 residues.

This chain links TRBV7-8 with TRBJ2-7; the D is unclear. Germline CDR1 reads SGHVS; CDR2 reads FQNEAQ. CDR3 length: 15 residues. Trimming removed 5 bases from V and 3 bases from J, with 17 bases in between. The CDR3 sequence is CASSQSLSAVYEQYF. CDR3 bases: TGTGCCAGCAGCCAAAGCCTATCCGCGGTCTACGAGCAGTACTTC. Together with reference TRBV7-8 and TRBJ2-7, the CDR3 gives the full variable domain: GAGVSQSPRYKVAKRGQDVALRCDPISGHVSLFWYQQALGQGPEFLTYFQNEAQLDKSGLPSDRFFAERPEGSVSTLKIQRTQQEDSAVYLCASSQSLSAVYEQYFGPGTRLTVT.

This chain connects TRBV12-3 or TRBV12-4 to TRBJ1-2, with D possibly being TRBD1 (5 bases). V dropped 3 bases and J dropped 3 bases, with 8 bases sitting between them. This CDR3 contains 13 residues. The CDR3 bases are TGTGCCAGCAGTTTCGGGGGGGACTATGGCTACACCTTC. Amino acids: CASSFGGDYGYTF.

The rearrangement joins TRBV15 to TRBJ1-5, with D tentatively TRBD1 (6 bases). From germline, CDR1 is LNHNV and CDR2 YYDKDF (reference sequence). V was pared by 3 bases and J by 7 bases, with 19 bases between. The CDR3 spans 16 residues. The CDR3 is CATSSHGMDRTQPQHF. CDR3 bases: TGTGCCACCAGCAGTCATGGGATGGACAGAACCCAGCCCCAGCATTTT.

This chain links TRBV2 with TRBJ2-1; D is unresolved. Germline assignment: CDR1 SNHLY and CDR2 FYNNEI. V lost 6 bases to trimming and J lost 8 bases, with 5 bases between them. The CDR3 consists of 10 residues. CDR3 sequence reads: CASRWYEQFF. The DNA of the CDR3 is TGTGCCAGCAGATGGTATGAGCAGTTCTTC.

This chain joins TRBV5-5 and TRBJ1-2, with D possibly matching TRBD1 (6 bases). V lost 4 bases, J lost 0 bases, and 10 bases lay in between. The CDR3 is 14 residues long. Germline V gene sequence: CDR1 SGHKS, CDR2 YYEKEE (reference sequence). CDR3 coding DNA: TGTGCCAGCAGCCCCTGGACAGCTAACTATGGCTACACCTTC. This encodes CASSPWTANYGYTF.

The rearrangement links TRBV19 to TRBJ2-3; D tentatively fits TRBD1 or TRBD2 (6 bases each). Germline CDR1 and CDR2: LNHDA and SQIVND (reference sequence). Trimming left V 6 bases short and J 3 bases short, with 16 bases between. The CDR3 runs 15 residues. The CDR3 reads CASRPGAISTDTQYF. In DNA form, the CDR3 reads TGTGCCAGTAGACCGGGGGCGATATCGACAGATACGCAGTATTTT.

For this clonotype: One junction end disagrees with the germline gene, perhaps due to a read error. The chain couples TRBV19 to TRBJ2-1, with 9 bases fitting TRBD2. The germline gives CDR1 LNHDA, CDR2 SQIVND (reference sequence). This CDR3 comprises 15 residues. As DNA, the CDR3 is TGTGCCAGCAGTAATAGCGGGGGATCCTACAATGAGCAGTTCTTC. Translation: CASSNSGGSYNEQFF.

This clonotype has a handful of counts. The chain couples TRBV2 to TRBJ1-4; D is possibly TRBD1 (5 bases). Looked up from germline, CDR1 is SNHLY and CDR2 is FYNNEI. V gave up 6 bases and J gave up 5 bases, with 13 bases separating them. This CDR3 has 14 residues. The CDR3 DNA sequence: TGTGCCAGCAGATGGGAGGGACTAAATGAAAAACTGTTTTTT. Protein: CASRWEGLNEKLFF.

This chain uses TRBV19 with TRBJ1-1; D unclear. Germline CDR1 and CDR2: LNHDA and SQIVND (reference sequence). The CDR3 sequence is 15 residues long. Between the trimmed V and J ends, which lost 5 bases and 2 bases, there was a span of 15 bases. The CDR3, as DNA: TGTGCCAGTAGTCCTCCTGGCACCTTTAACACTGAAGCTTTCTTT. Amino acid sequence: CASSPPGTFNTEAFF.

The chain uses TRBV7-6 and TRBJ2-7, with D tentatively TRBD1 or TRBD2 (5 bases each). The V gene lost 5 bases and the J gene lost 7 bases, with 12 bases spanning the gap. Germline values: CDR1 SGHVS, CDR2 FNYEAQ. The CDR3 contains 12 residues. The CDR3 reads CASSPGAGEQYF. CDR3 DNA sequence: TGTGCCAGCAGCCCCGGGGCAGGTGAGCAGTACTTC.